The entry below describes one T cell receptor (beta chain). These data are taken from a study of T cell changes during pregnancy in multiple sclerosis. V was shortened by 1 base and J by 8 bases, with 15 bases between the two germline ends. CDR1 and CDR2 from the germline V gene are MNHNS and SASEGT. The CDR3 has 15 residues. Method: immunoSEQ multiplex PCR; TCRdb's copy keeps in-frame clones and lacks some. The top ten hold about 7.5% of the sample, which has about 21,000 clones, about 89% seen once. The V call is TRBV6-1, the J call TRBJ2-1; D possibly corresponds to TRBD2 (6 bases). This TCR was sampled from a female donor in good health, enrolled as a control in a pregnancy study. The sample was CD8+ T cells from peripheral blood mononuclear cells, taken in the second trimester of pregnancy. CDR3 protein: CASSEGDGGVHEQFF. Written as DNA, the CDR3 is TGTGCCAGCAGTGAAGGGGATGGCGGGGTCCATGAGCAGTTCTTC.